What follows are 11 T cell receptor beta chains derived from one specimen sequenced in a study of blood T cell repertoires in COVID-19. Some clones are missing from TCRdb's copy, which holds only in-frame ones; the method was immunoSEQ multiplex PCR. This table has 200,000 to 300,000 clones, approximately 84% appearing once. Material: peripheral blood. Every receptor here comes from a man aged 45-65 years with acute or convalescent COVID-19.

Here the CDR3 DNA reads TGTGCCAGCAGTTTAGCAAAGTCTAGCGGGACCTACAATGAGCAGTTCTTC. This codes for CASSLAKSSGTYNEQFF. The J gene is TRBJ2-1, the V gene TRBV27; 9 bases agree with TRBD2. Germline values: CDR1 MNHEY, CDR2 SMNVEV (reference sequence). This CDR3 is built from 17 residues. J gave up 2 bases and V 2 bases, and 7 bases lay outside the gene matches.

The chain carries TRBV28 and TRBJ1-5; D gene ambiguous. V was clipped by 6 bases and J by 6 bases, with 3 bases between them. CDR1 and CDR2 from the germline V gene are MDHEN and SYDVKM. This CDR3 spans 10 amino acids. In DNA form, the CDR3 reads TGTGCCAGCAGCTTTCAGCCCCAGCATTTT. Its protein product is CASSFQPQHF.

The CDR3 loop is CASSLLPSQGNTEAFF. The CDR3 coding sequence is TGTGCCAGCAGCCTCCTCCCCTCGCAGGGGAACACTGAAGCTTTCTTT. The chain has TRBV9 and TRBJ1-1; TRBD1 might be the D (5 bases). Trimming removed 4 bases at V and 1 base at J, with 17 bases between. CDR3 length equals 16 residues. The germline CDR1 and CDR2 sequences are SGDLS and YYNGEE.

The CDR3 sequence: CASSDRDRLNTEAFF. The CDR3 region has the DNA TGTGCCAGCAGCGATAGGGACAGGCTGAACACTGAAGCTTTCTTT. The chain has TRBV11-1 and TRBJ1-1, with 8 bases matching TRBD1. CDR3 length: 15 residues. The germline V gene has CDR1 SGHAT and CDR2 FQDESV (reference sequence). V lost 5 bases and J lost 0; bases outside the gene matches: 5. Complete variable domain (other parts from reference TRBV11-1 and TRBJ1-1): EAEVAQSPRYKITEKSQAVAFWCDPISGHATLYWYRQILGQGPELLVQFQDESVVDDSQLPKDRFSAERLKGVDSTLKIQPAELGDSAMYLCASSDRDRLNTEAFFGQGTRLTVV.

The chain combines TRBV2 with TRBJ1-1; possibly TRBD1 for D (6 bases). The germline V gene has CDR1 SNHLY and CDR2 FYNNEI. The CDR3 extends over 14 amino acids. Trimming took 5 bases from V and 0 from J, leaving 10 bases between them. The CDR3 protein is CASSNTGLNTEAFF. CDR3 in DNA: TGTGCCAGCAGTAACACAGGGCTGAACACTGAAGCTTTCTTT. Full variable domain (outside the CDR3, taken from reference TRBV2 and TRBJ1-1): EPEVTQTPSHQVTQMGQEVILRCVPISNHLYFYWYRQILGQKVEFLVSFYNNEISEKSEIFDDQFSVERPDGSNFTLKIRSTKLEDSAMYFCASSNTGLNTEAFFGQGTRLTVV.

The chain combines TRBV30 with TRBJ1-1; D ambiguous. Deletions cut 5 bases from V and 4 bases from J, with 14 bases between. Germline CDR1 and CDR2: GTSNPN and SVGIG (reference sequence). The CDR3 has 13 residues. The CDR3 nucleotides read TGTGCCTGGGCTTTTGGGTGGAGCACTGAAGCTTTCTTT. Protein: CAWAFGWSTEAFF.

The chain links TRBV7-8 to TRBJ2-3; 8 nucleotides line up with TRBD2. CDR1 is SGHVS, CDR2 FQNEAQ, per germline. CDR3 length: 16 residues. The ends lost 2 bases at V and 2 bases at J; junction bases unmatched: 6. The DNA for the CDR3 is TGTGCCAGCAGCTTATTAGCGGGGCCCCTCACAGATACGCAGTATTTT. Its protein is CASSLLAGPLTDTQYF.

V usage is TRBV21-1 and J usage is TRBJ2-7; the D segment call TRBD2 is taken from the table without a DNA check. TRBV21-1 is a documented pseudogene. This CDR3 spans 15 amino acids. The CDR3, as DNA: TGTGCCAGCAGCAAAGGAGGCGGGGGGGCCCACGAGCAGTACTTC. It codes for CASSKGGGGAHEQYF.

This clone was seen just once. The V and J genes are TRBV11-2 and TRBJ2-5, with D possibly matching TRBD1 (5 bases). The germline gives CDR1 SGHAT, CDR2 FQNNGV. CDR3 size: 15 residues. The ends were cut back, 6 bases at V and 4 bases at J, with 18 bases in the middle. The CDR3 nucleotides are TGTGCCAGCAGTTCACCCCTGTGGCAGGGAGAGACCCAGTACTTC. Protein sequence: CASSSPLWQGETQYF.

The chain has TRBV5-1 and TRBJ2-7, with no clear D. V was pared by 1 base and J by 2 bases, with 4 bases between. The CDR3 totals 12 residues. CDR1 is SGHRS and CDR2 is YFSETQ in the germline V gene. The DNA of the CDR3 is TGCGCCAGCAGCTTGACGGCCTACGAGCAGTACTTC. It is translated as CASSLTAYEQYF.

V and J are TRBV6-5 and TRBJ2-1; D gene ambiguous. Germline CDR1 is MNHEY and CDR2 is SVGAGI. The CDR3 totals 13 residues. V lost 7 bases and J lost 6, with 13 bases in between. Here the CDR3 reads CASKRNPTNEQFF. The CDR3 region has the DNA TGTGCCAGCAAGCGAAACCCGACCAATGAGCAGTTCTTC.